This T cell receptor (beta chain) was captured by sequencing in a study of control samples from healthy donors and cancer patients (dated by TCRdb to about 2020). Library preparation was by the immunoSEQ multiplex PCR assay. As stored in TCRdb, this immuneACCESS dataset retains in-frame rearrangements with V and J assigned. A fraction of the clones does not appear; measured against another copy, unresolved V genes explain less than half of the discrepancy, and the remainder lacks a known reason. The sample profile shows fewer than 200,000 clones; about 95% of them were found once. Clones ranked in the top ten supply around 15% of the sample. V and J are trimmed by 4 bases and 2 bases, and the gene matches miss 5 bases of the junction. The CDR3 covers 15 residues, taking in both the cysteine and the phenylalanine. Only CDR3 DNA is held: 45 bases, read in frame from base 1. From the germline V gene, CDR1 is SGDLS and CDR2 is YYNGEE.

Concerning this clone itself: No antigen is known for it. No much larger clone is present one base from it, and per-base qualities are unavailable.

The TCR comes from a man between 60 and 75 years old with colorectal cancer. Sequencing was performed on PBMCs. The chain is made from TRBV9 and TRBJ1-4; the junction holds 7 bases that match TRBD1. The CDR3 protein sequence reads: CASSYGQATNEKLFF. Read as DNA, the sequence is TGTGCCAGCAGCTACGGACAGGCCACTAATGAAAAACTGTTTTTT. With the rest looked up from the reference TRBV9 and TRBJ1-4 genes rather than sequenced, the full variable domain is DSGVTQTPKHLITATGQRVTLRCSPRSGDLSVYWYQQSLDQGLQFLIQYYNGEERAKGNILERFSAQQFPDLHSELNLSSLELGDSALYFCASSYGQATNEKLFFGSGTQLSVL.